The sequence of this T cell receptor (beta chain) was determined in a study of T cell responses to AZD1222 COVID-19 vaccine. Findings of the study overall: Only after the peak T cell response were repertoires sampled. Spike-wide coverage was observed for vaccine-associated CD4 TCRs, with dominant responses at 160-218 and 743-854.

This CDR3 spans 15 amino acids. V gave up 0 bases and J gave up 5 bases, with 11 bases separating them. Germline CDR1 LNHDA, CDR2 SQIVND (reference sequence). Sequenced by immunoSEQ multiplex PCR; TCRdb stores in-frame clones only, minus some. The table shows about 140,000 clones, with around 89% occurring only once. About this clone itself: Its target is unknown.

This sequence originates from an adult in good health. The V and J genes are TRBV19 and TRBJ1-5, with D unclear. The sample consisted of peripheral blood, taken on day 0 of AZD1222 vaccination. As DNA, the CDR3 is TGTGCCAGTAGTATAGATCAGGAGGGTTATCAGCCCCAGCATTTT. Protein product: CASSIDQEGYQPQHF.